This passage covers 8 T cell receptor beta chains from one sample sequenced in a study of cytomegalovirus exposure and HLA in healthy donors (dated by TCRdb to about 2017). Libraries were constructed by the immunoSEQ multiplex PCR assay. For the multiplex PCR, a mixture combining 60 forward primers for TCR Vbeta segments and 13 reverse primers for TCR Jbeta segments was used. The clones in this table, taken by TCRdb from immuneACCESS, are in-frame only. Not every clone is retained; where verified, under half of the shortfall comes from an unresolved V gene, and the cause of the rest is unknown. The sample table shows over 120,000 clones, and approximately 79% are seen once. The top ten clonotypes cover less than 3% of the sample. Sequenced sample: PBMCs. The receptor set was obtained from a woman in her thirties in good health and CMV-seronegative.

This chain uses TRBV2 with TRBJ1-2; 7 bases map to TRBD1. V was pared by 6 bases and J by 5 bases, with 12 bases of the junction left unmatched. The CDR3 totals 15 residues. Germline V gene sequence: CDR1 SNHLY, CDR2 FYNNEI. This CDR3 is CASRKGQALNYGYTF. The CDR3 nucleotides are TGTGCCAGCAGAAAAGGACAGGCCCTAAATTATGGCTACACCTTC.

CDR3 protein: CASSFRGNYGYTF. In DNA, the CDR3 is TGTGCCAGCAGCTTCAGGGGCAACTATGGCTACACCTTC. The chain is built from TRBV7-9 and TRBJ1-2; TRBD1 might be the D (6 bases). Per the germline V gene, CDR1 is SEHNR and CDR2 is FQNEAQ (reference sequence). The CDR3 loop spans 13 amino acids. The V end was cut by 3 bases, the J end by 2 bases, with 7 bases between.

This chain joins TRBV27 and TRBJ1-1, with D possibly matching TRBD1 (6 bases). The CDR3 runs 14 residues. Trimming pared 3 bases from V and 1 base from J, leaving 9 bases between. The V gene's germline CDR1 is MNHEY and CDR2 SMNVEV (reference sequence). The CDR3 here is CASSLSRGNTEAFF. For the CDR3, the DNA is TGTGCCAGCAGTTTGAGCAGGGGGAACACTGAAGCTTTCTTT.

This chain links TRBV15 with TRBJ1-4, with D tentatively TRBD1 (5 bases). The V gene lost 0 bases and the J gene lost 8 bases, with 13 bases spanning the gap. The CDR3 runs 15 residues. CDR1 and CDR2 from the germline V gene are LNHNV and YYDKDF (reference sequence). The CDR3 DNA reads TGTGCCACCAGCAGAGATACGGGGGAGTGGGAAAAACTGTTTTTT. Its translation: CATSRDTGEWEKLFF.

A remark on this clone: A read error may account for a junction end that differs from germline. Other DNA sequences from this sample encode an identical CDR3 as well. This chain joins TRBV7-9 and TRBJ2-7; 9 bases align to TRBD1. The CDR3 consists of 15 residues. The germline V gene has CDR1 SEHNR and CDR2 FQNEAQ (reference sequence). Written as DNA, the CDR3 is TGCGCCAGCAGCTTAGTTGGACAGGGGCTCTACGAGCAGTACTTC. Protein product: CASSLVGQGLYEQYF.

The chain has TRBV19 and TRBJ1-1, with TRBD1 identical over 8 bases. The CDR3 covers 13 residues. V shed 5 bases, J shed 3 bases, and the junction held 2 bases outside the gene matches. Germline V gene sequence: CDR1 LNHDA, CDR2 SQIVND (reference sequence). CDR3 nucleotides: TGTGCCAGTAGTGTGGACAGGGACACTGAAGCTTTCTTT. Its translation: CASSVDRDTEAFF.

The CDR3 coding sequence is TGCGCCAGCAGCTACTTACAGGGGGCGAAATACGAGCAGTACTTC. Its protein product is CASSYLQGAKYEQYF. The chain has TRBV5-1 and TRBJ2-7; 9 bases map to TRBD1. In germline, CDR1 is SGHRS, CDR2 YFSETQ. V trimming: 3 bases; J trimming: 4 bases; junction bases outside the gene matches: 8. This CDR3 spans 15 amino acids.

The J gene is TRBJ1-4, the V gene TRBV5-4, with D possibly TRBD1 on 5 matching bases. Germline V gives CDR1 SGHNT, CDR2 YYREEE (reference sequence). The CDR3 contains 18 residues. V lost 0 bases, J lost 7 bases, and 22 bases lay in between. The CDR3: CASSLGGGFNPEIEKLFF. CDR3 coding DNA: TGTGCCAGCAGCTTGGGGGGGGGTTTTAACCCCGAAATTGAAAAACTGTTTTTT.